This T cell receptor beta chain was captured by sequencing in a study of glioma-infiltrating T cells. CDR1 and CDR2 from the germline V gene are SQVTM and ANQGSEA. CDR3 size: 15 residues. With 6 bases clipped from V and 2 bases from J, the junction kept 10 bases outside the gene matches. Study-level findings and limits: Non-neoplastic patients had below-expected tissue-blood divergence, while all gliomas exceeded expectation.

Using RNA template, CDR3s of TCR alpha and beta were amplified with iRepertoire arm-PCR. Tissue mRNA or PBMC total RNA, roughly 100-400 ng, went into one-step reverse transcription and amplification. MiXCR, run by TCRdb on the multiplex PCR reads, gives a single entry per CDR3 protein. Of over 90,000 distinct CDR3 sequences listed, about 28% are singletons. In this sample, this clonotype turned up many times. Its antigen is still unknown. This receptor was obtained from a human donor with low-grade glioma or glioblastoma, undergoing nonglioma brain surgery, or in good health (not recorded which). The sample taken for sequencing was glioma tissue, nonneoplastic brain tissue, or PBMCs (not recorded which). This chain uses TRBV29-1 with TRBJ1-5; 7 bases match TRBD1. This CDR3 is CSVDVTGNGNQPQHF. CDR3 sequence (DNA): TGCAGCGTAGACGTGACAGGGAATGGCAATCAGCCCCAGCATTTT.